This T cell receptor (beta chain) was recovered during a study of vaccination and CD4 T cells after COVID-19. Whole-study results and caveats: The median number of SARS-CoV-2-reactive clonotypes increased from roughly 21 to 40, a change that did not reach significance.

As to time point: late sampling 161 to 241 days after vaccination in a few convalescent patients. As to treatment: roughly 11-day PBMC culture with coronavirus spike peptide pools or control peptides (ViraFEST assay). Half the medium was exchanged for fresh IL-2 medium on days 3 and 7. The Oncomine TCR Beta short-read assay was what sequenced the DNA obtained from cultured CD4+ T cells. One entry per CDR3 protein results from TCRdb running MiXCR on the PCR reads. The table records approximately 25,000 distinct CDR3 sequences, less than 35% of them present only once. Comments on this clonotype: What it binds is unknown.

Trimming took off 4 bases at V and 5 bases at J, with 14 bases between the two ends. In germline, CDR1 is MNHEY, CDR2 SVGAGI. The CDR3 runs to 14 residues. This clonotype originated in a human donor who had recovered from COVID-19. The specimen was CD4+ T cells from blood, cultured in vitro, collected about 7 months after SARS-CoV-2 vaccination. The chain is built from TRBV6-5 and TRBJ1-1; the D is unclear. CDR3 sequence: CASSSTQGRTEAFF. The CDR3 DNA sequence: TGTGCCAGCAGTTCCACACAAGGCCGGACTGAAGCTTTCTTT.